The 5 T cell receptor beta chains reported below all come from one sample, sequenced in a study of beta chain features in type 1 diabetes. The entirety of the isolated RNA underwent reverse transcription, so expressed TCRB transcripts were sequenced. Data came from immunoSEQ multiplex PCR; TCRdb stores just in-frame clones and leaves some out. There are about 900,000 clones in the sample; about 17% occur only once, and about 0.02% lies in the top ten. The source material was naive CD4+ T cells from blood. Receptors originate from a woman aged 18-29 years in good health.

The sample holds a few counts of this clone. V usage is TRBV5-4 and J usage is TRBJ2-1, with 15 bases matching TRBD2. V dropped 4 bases and J dropped 9; count of bases not matched to a gene: 8. CDR3 length: 16 residues. Looked up from germline, CDR1 is SGHNT and CDR2 is YYREEE (reference sequence). This CDR3 is CASSQPGLAGGGEQFF. The CDR3 DNA reads TGTGCCAGCAGCCAACCGGGACTAGCGGGAGGAGGTGAGCAGTTCTTC.

CDR3 sequence: CASSKVRTGVYEQYF. The DNA of the CDR3 is TGTGCCAGCAGCAAAGTTCGGACAGGGGTATACGAGCAGTACTTC. The J gene is TRBJ2-7, the V gene TRBV21-1; the table's D call, TRBD1, was not checked against the DNA. TRBV21-1 is classified as a pseudogene. CDR3 size: 15 residues.

This clone was observed a handful of times. This chain uses TRBV28 with TRBJ2-7; 10 nucleotides align to TRBD2. V trimming: 5 bases; J trimming: 5 bases; junction bases outside the gene matches: 9. The CDR3 contains 15 residues. CDR1 and CDR2 (germline): MDHEN, SYDVKM. CDR3 residues: CASSPNSGRTDEQYF. The CDR3 DNA sequence: TGTGCCAGCAGTCCGAATAGCGGGAGGACCGACGAGCAGTACTTC.

Only a few counts were recorded for this clone. The CDR3: CASSLEQGQQPQHF. The DNA for the CDR3 is TGTGCCAGCAGTCTTGAACAGGGACAGCAGCCCCAGCATTTT. This chain links TRBV27 with TRBJ1-5, with 7 bases matching TRBD1. Per germline, CDR1 MNHEY and CDR2 SMNVEV (reference sequence). Trimming cost V 5 bases and J 7 bases; bases outside gene matches: 8. The CDR3 consists of 14 residues.

This clone was picked up a small number of times. This rearrangement joins TRBV11-3 to TRBJ2-7; 10 bases line up with TRBD2. CDR3 length equals 14 residues. Germline CDR1 and CDR2: SGHNT and YENEEA. The J segment lost 7 bases and the V segment lost 5 bases, leaving 8 bases of the junction unmatched. CDR3 amino acids: CASSPGVAGGEQYF. CDR3 in DNA: TGTGCCAGCAGCCCCGGAGTAGCGGGAGGTGAGCAGTACTTC. Complete variable domain (other parts from reference TRBV11-3 and TRBJ2-7): EAGVVQSPRYKIIEKKQPVAFWCNPISGHNTLYWYLQNLGQGPELLIRYENEEAVDDSQLPKDRFSAERLKGVDSTLKIQPAELGDSAVYLCASSPGVAGGEQYFGPGTRLTVT.